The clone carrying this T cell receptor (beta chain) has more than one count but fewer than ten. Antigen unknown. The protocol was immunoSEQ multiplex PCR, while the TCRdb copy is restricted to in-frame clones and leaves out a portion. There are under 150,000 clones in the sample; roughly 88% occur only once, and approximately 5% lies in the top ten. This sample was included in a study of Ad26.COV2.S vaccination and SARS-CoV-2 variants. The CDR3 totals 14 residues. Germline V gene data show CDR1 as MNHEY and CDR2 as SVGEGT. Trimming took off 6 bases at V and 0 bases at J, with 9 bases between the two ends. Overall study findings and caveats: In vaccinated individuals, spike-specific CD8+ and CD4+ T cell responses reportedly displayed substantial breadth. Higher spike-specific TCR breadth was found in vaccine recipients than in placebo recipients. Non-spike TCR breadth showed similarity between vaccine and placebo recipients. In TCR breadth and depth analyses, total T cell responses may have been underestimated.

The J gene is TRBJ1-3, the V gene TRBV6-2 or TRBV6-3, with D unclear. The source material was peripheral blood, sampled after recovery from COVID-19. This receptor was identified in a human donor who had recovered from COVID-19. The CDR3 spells CASSQQISGNTIYF. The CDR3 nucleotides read TGTGCCAGCAGCCAACAAATCTCTGGAAACACCATATATTTT.